Each of the 19 T cell receptor beta chains below was sequenced from the same sample in a study of technical replicates of blood from a handful of donors. Libraries were prepared by immunoSEQ multiplex PCR; TCRdb keeps only in-frame clonotypes and omits some of them. The sample contains about 100,000 clones, approximately 94% of which appear only once. The specimen was T cells isolated from PBMCs. The receptors were sampled from a human donor in good health.

The V and J genes are TRBV5-1 and TRBJ2-7; TRBD1 is a possible D gene (6 bases). The CDR3 spans 14 residues. Per germline, CDR1 SGHRS and CDR2 YFSETQ. Trimming pared 0 bases from V and 3 bases from J, leaving 10 bases between. This CDR3 is CASSLVGAGYEQYF. The CDR3 DNA follows: TGCGCCAGCAGCTTGGTGGGGGCCGGCTACGAGCAGTACTTC.

The table lists this clone with a count of one. The V and J genes are TRBV6-1 and TRBJ1-2, with D maybe TRBD1 (5 bases). Germline V CDR1 and CDR2: MNHNS, SASEGT. V dropped 5 bases and J dropped 4 bases, with 14 bases sitting between them. This CDR3 is built from 14 residues. For the CDR3, the DNA is TGTGCCAGCAGTCAAGACAGATACGCCTATGGCTACACCTTC. This gives the protein CASSQDRYAYGYTF.

V is TRBV7-9 and J is TRBJ1-4; D remains unclear. Germline-derived CDR1 and CDR2 are SEHNR and FQNEAQ (reference sequence). The CDR3 has 14 amino acids. Deletions cut 6 bases from V and 2 bases from J, with 10 bases between. CDR3 DNA: TGTGCCAGCAGGAGCGGTGGGACTAATGAAAAACTGTTTTTT. It codes for CASRSGGTNEKLFF.

The V gene is TRBV10-2, the J gene TRBJ2-7; 10 nucleotides match TRBD2. CDR1 WSHSY and CDR2 SAAADI come from the germline V gene. CDR3 length: 13 residues. The junction had 5 bases not matched to a gene; V was cut back by 6 bases and J by 6 bases. CDR3 in DNA: TGCGCCAGCAGGGAACTAGCGGGACGCGAGCAGTACTTC. This translates into CASRELAGREQYF.

The chain links TRBV5-4 to TRBJ2-3; 10 bases map to TRBD2. Trimming took 4 bases from V and 3 from J; bases not matched to a gene: 8. CDR1 and CDR2 from the germline V gene are SGHNT and YYREEE (reference sequence). The CDR3 has 16 amino acids. This chain's CDR3 is CASSPLAGGWTDTQYF. The CDR3 DNA reads TGTGCCAGCAGCCCTTTAGCGGGGGGATGGACAGATACGCAGTATTTT. Based on the CDR3 plus reference TRBV5-4 and TRBJ2-3, the full variable domain is ETGVTQSPTHLIKTRGQQVTLRCSSQSGHNTVSWYQQALGQGPQFIFQYYREEENGRGNFPPRFSGLQFPNYSSELNVNALELDDSALYLCASSPLAGGWTDTQYFGPGTRLTVL.

This chain joins TRBV6-4 and TRBJ2-1; D may be TRBD2 (5 bases). The V end lost 0 bases, the J end lost 0 bases, and 9 bases lay between the germline ends. Looked up from germline, CDR1 is MRHNA and CDR2 is SNTAGT. CDR3 size: 16 residues. The CDR3 region has the DNA TGTGCCAGCAGTGACTCGCTAGCCCGCTCCTACAATGAGCAGTTCTTC. Translation gives CASSDSLARSYNEQFF.

V is TRBV6-1 and J is TRBJ2-1, with D tentatively TRBD1 (6 bases). CDR3 length equals 14 residues. The germline CDR1 and CDR2 sequences are MNHNS and SASEGT. Trimming pared 8 bases from V and 0 bases from J, leaving 11 bases between. The CDR3 region is CASDRLSSYNEQFF. In nucleotides, the CDR3 is TGTGCCAGCGACAGGCTCTCCTCCTACAATGAGCAGTTCTTC.

The genes are TRBV19 and TRBJ2-7, with D tentatively TRBD1 (6 bases). CDR1 is LNHDA and CDR2 is SQIVND in the germline V gene (reference sequence). The CDR3 is made up of 18 amino acids. V lost 2 bases to trimming and J lost 4 bases, with 24 bases between them. The CDR3 loop reads CASSIRTPGHLVWYEQYF. DNA of the CDR3: TGTGCCAGTAGTATACGGACCCCGGGACACCTCGTGTGGTACGAGCAGTACTTC.

The rearrangement uses TRBV11-2 and TRBJ1-2; 7 nucleotides match TRBD1. CDR3 length equals 16 residues. With 4 bases clipped from V and 4 bases from J, the junction kept 12 bases outside the gene matches. In germline, CDR1 is SGHAT, CDR2 FQNNGV. In nucleotides, the CDR3 is TGTGCCAGCAGCTCTCTGCAGGGACAGAAACGCTATGGCTACACCTTC. Amino acid sequence: CASSSLQGQKRYGYTF.

The rearrangement links TRBV14 to TRBJ1-4; no clear D gene. Germline CDR1 SGHDN, CDR2 FVKESK. This CDR3 is built from 15 residues. Trimming stripped 2 bases from V and 3 bases from J, with 10 bases between. This CDR3 reads CASSQLRLSNEKLFF. CDR3 coding DNA: TGTGCCAGCAGCCAACTTAGACTTTCTAATGAAAAACTGTTTTTT. Supplemented by reference TRBV14 and TRBJ1-4, the full variable domain reads EAGVTQFPSHSVIEKGQTVTLRCDPISGHDNLYWYRRVMGKEIKFLLHFVKESKQDESGMPNNRFLAERTGGTYSTLKVQPAELEDSGVYFCASSQLRLSNEKLFFGSGTQLSVL.

This clone was recorded only once. The rearrangement uses TRBV12-5 and TRBJ1-2; maybe TRBD1 (5 bases). This CDR3 comprises 12 residues. With 1 base removed from V and 5 bases from J, the gap between germline ends came to 5 bases. Looked up from germline, CDR1 is LGHNT and CDR2 is FRNRAP. The CDR3 DNA is TGTGCTAGTGGTTTGGGACAGTATGGCTACACCTTC. Amino acid sequence: CASGLGQYGYTF.

The genes are TRBV7-9 and TRBJ2-2; 8 nucleotides line up with TRBD1. The V segment lost 3 bases and the J segment 6 bases; nucleotides outside the gene matches: 6. CDR1 is SEHNR and CDR2 is FQNEAQ in the germline V gene (reference sequence). This CDR3 region has 15 residues. The CDR3 DNA follows: TGTGCCAGCAGCTTGGGCAGGGGGCTCGCCGGGGAGCTGTTTTTT. Encoded protein: CASSLGRGLAGELFF.

The chain joins TRBV28 to TRBJ2-7; a possible D gene is TRBD2 (5 bases). The CDR3 has 15 residues. Per the germline V gene, CDR1 is MDHEN and CDR2 is SYDVKM. Trimming pared 1 base from V and 0 bases from J, leaving 10 bases between. Here the CDR3 reads CASSLLISGSYEQYF. The DNA of the CDR3 is TGTGCCAGCAGTTTATTGATCAGCGGCTCCTACGAGCAGTACTTC.

The V gene is TRBV25-1, the J gene TRBJ2-5; 7 nucleotides line up with TRBD1. The CDR3 length is 13 residues. Trimming took 6 bases from V and 5 from J; bases not matched to a gene: 6. CDR1 is MGHDK and CDR2 is SYGVNS in the germline V gene. CDR3 in DNA: TGTGCCAGCAGGAGACAGGGCCGGGAGACCCAGTACTTC. Its protein is CASRRQGRETQYF.

The rearrangement links TRBV12-5 to TRBJ2-1, with 10 nucleotides matching TRBD1. Germline trimming cut 6 bases from V and 5 bases from J; bases unmatched to any gene: 13. The germline gives CDR1 LGHNT, CDR2 FRNRAP. The CDR3 is 17 residues long. As DNA, the CDR3 is TGTGCTAGTGGCCAGGGACAGGGGATGGCCTACGACAATGAGCAGTTCTTC. Translated, it gives CASGQGQGMAYDNEQFF.

The rearrangement joins TRBV4-1 to TRBJ1-2; D call uncertain. This CDR3 is 14 amino acids long. Germline V gene data show CDR1 as MGHRA and CDR2 as YSYEKL. V gave up 0 bases and J gave up 7 bases, with 12 bases separating them. The CDR3 is CASSQDGRVGGYTF. CDR3 nucleotide sequence: TGCGCCAGCAGCCAAGACGGCCGGGTTGGTGGCTACACCTTC.

V is TRBV5-1 and J is TRBJ2-1, with TRBD2 matching 8 bases. This CDR3 has 15 amino acids. V lost 2 bases and J lost 5; bases outside the gene matches: 6. In germline, CDR1 is SGHRS, CDR2 YFSETQ. CDR3 residues: CASSFVAAGDNEQFF. In DNA, the CDR3 is TGCGCCAGCAGCTTTGTGGCAGCGGGAGACAATGAGCAGTTCTTC.

The gene calls are TRBV10-1 and TRBJ2-1; 8 positions agree with TRBD1. Trimming removed 2 bases from V and 8 bases from J; junction bases left unmatched: 5. The CDR3 sequence is 14 residues long. From germline, CDR1 is WNHNN and CDR2 SYGVQD (reference sequence). CDR3 DNA: TGCGCCAGCAGTGAGAGGTCAGGGGGCGATGAGCAGTTCTTC. Translation gives CASSERSGGDEQFF.

The CDR3 DNA follows: TGTGCCAGCAGCTTAGTGGCGGGTATTGGCTACACCTTC. It specifies CASSLVAGIGYTF. V and J are TRBV7-9 and TRBJ1-2, with no clear D. Trimming pared 1 base from V and 7 bases from J, leaving 10 bases between. CDR1 and CDR2 (germline): SEHNR, FQNEAQ (reference sequence). The CDR3 covers 13 residues. Full variable domain (remainder filled in from reference TRBV7-9 and TRBJ1-2): DTGVSQNPRHKITKRGQNVTFRCDPISEHNRLYWYRQTLGQGPEFLTYFQNEAQLEKSRLLSDRFSAERPKGSFSTLEIQRTEQGDSAMYLCASSLVAGIGYTFGSGTRLTVV.